A single sample gave rise to the 27 T cell receptor beta chains below, sequenced in a study of blood T cells in healthy people across ages. Sample-barcoded 5' priming and a J-beta primer mix drove a second PCR of 7 to 11 cycles. TCRdb used MiXCR to reprocess the 5' RACE reads, holding one entry per CDR3 protein. The table lists about 680,000 distinct CDR3 sequences, roughly 49% of them singletons, with around 32% in the top ten. Sequencing used blood. These receptors were collected from a woman aged 55-75 years in good health.

This clonotype is a singleton in its sample. Sequence at one end of the junction differs from germline and may be a read error. The chain links TRBV6-6 to TRBJ2-7; D may be TRBD1 (5 bases). The CDR3 is 13 amino acids. CDR1 and CDR2 from the germline V gene are MNHNY and SVGAGI (reference sequence). The CDR3 DNA reads as TGTGCCAGCAGGGCAGGGTCTCCCTACAAGCAGTACTTC. It is translated as CASRAGSPYKQYF.

In its sample, this clonotype was seen a few times. V is TRBV29-1 and J is TRBJ2-3; 8 positions agree with TRBD1. Per the germline V gene, CDR1 is SQVTM and CDR2 is ANQGSEA. This CDR3 contains 17 residues. V trimming: 0 bases; J trimming: 1 base; junction bases outside the gene matches: 9. CDR3: CSVEDVPQGAGTDTQYF. CDR3 bases: TGCAGCGTTGAAGATGTTCCTCAGGGGGCAGGCACAGATACGCAGTATTTT.

This clonotype was seen more than once but under ten times. The genes are TRBV7-6 and TRBJ2-6; D ambiguous. CDR1 is SGHVS and CDR2 is FNYEAQ in the germline V gene. The CDR3 sequence is 15 residues long. The V gene lost 2 bases and the J gene lost 4 bases, with 9 bases spanning the gap. The CDR3 nucleotides read TGTGCCAGCAGCTTAAGTGAATCCGGGGCCAACGTCCTGACTTTC. As protein: CASSLSESGANVLTF.

This sequence joins TRBV7-3 and TRBJ2-2, with D hard to call. Germline lookup yields CDR1 SGHTA and CDR2 FQGTGA. V shed 3 bases and J shed 8 bases, with 4 bases lying between them. This CDR3 has 11 amino acids. This chain's CDR3 is CASSFKGELFF. The CDR3 bases are TGTGCCAGCAGCTTTAAGGGGGAGCTGTTTTTT.

In this sample, this clonotype turned up once. This chain uses TRBV2 with TRBJ2-5; D might be TRBD1 (6 bases). With the DNA end fitting TRBJ2-7 better, the J assignment may be wrong. CDR1 and CDR2 from the germline V gene are SNHLY and FYNNEI. There are 15 residues in the CDR3. The CDR3 DNA sequence: TGTGCCAGCACCACGGCCCGGGACATTTCGGCCGAGCAGTACTTC. This encodes CASTTARDISAEQYF.

The chain combines TRBV10-3 with TRBJ2-3; no reliable D call. The CDR3 contains 16 residues. Trimming cost V 2 bases and J 0 bases, with 12 bases left between them. Germline assignment: CDR1 ENHRY and CDR2 SYGVKD. The DNA for the CDR3 is TGTGCCATCAGTGAGAAGGTGGGCCTGAGCACAGATACGCAGTATTTT. This codes for CAISEKVGLSTDTQYF.

This chain links TRBV12-3 or TRBV12-4 with TRBJ2-7, with D possibly matching TRBD1 (6 bases). The V end lost 3 bases, the J end lost 3 bases, and 15 bases lay between the germline ends. CDR3 length: 15 residues. CDR3 protein: CASSLVAGAYYEQYF. As DNA, the CDR3 is TGTGCCAGCAGTTTGGTGGCAGGGGCGTACTACGAGCAGTACTTC.

This rearrangement joins TRBV4-1 to TRBJ2-7; possible D gene TRBD1, 6 bases. Judging by the DNA end, TRBJ2-5 fits better; the J call may be wrong. Germline CDR1 is MGHRA and CDR2 is YSYEKL. CDR3 length equals 15 residues. CDR3 coding DNA: TGCGCCAGCAGCTACCTACAGGGCGGTGGAGAGACCCAGTACTTC. Translating it yields CASSYLQGGGETQYF.

This chain uses TRBV20-1 with TRBJ2-1; D is unclear. The germline V gene has CDR1 DFQATT and CDR2 SNEGSKA (reference sequence). The CDR3 is made up of 14 amino acids. The V end was cut by 3 bases, the J end by 3 bases, with 12 bases between. CDR3 sequence (DNA): TGCAGTGCTAGCGCCAAACTTGGCTACAATGAGCAGTTCTTC. It yields the protein CSASAKLGYNEQFF.

V usage is TRBV29-1 and J usage is TRBJ2-1; tentative D call: TRBD2 (5 bases). The CDR3 consists of 14 residues. Trimming pared 2 bases from V and 5 bases from J, leaving 13 bases between. Germline-derived CDR1 and CDR2 are SQVTM and ANQGSEA. CDR3 amino acids: CSVERGLANNEQFF. Written as DNA, the CDR3 is TGCAGCGTTGAACGCGGCCTAGCCAACAATGAGCAGTTCTTC.

The gene calls are TRBV29-1 and TRBJ1-2, with D hard to call. This CDR3 spans 13 amino acids. CDR1 and CDR2 from the germline V gene are SQVTM and ANQGSEA. The V and J ends lost 7 bases and 0 bases respectively, with 12 bases between them. The CDR3 reads CSGGGETNYGYTF. The CDR3 nucleotides are TGCAGCGGGGGAGGAGAAACTAACTATGGCTACACCTTC.

CDR3 nucleotide sequence: TGCAGCGTTGATGGGAATGAGCAGTTCTTC. It codes for CSVDGNEQFF. The rearrangement uses TRBV29-1 and TRBJ2-1, with D hard to call. This CDR3 contains 10 residues. V shed 3 bases and J shed 7 bases, with 4 bases lying between them. CDR1 and CDR2 (germline): SQVTM, ANQGSEA.

Written as DNA, the CDR3 is TGTGCCAGCAGCCCAATTACAGGGGGCACGGGCAATCAGCCCCAGCATTTT. Translated: CASSPITGGTGNQPQHF. This chain uses TRBV7-9 with TRBJ1-5, with TRBD1 matching 9 bases. CDR1 is SEHNR, CDR2 FQNEAQ, per germline (reference sequence). The CDR3 length is 17 residues. J gave up 2 bases and V 5 bases, and 10 bases lay outside the gene matches.

This clonotype came up a few times. The chain employs TRBV6-6 and TRBJ2-7, with D maybe TRBD1 (6 bases). The germline gives CDR1 MNHNY, CDR2 SVGAGI (reference sequence). CDR3 length: 14 amino acids. V shed 6 bases and J shed 3 bases, with 15 bases lying between them. The CDR3 nucleotides read TGTGCCAGCAGCCCCCGAAACAGGGACTACGAGCAGTACTTC. It encodes CASSPRNRDYEQYF.

At least ten counts were recorded for this clonotype. The chain couples TRBV6-2 or TRBV6-3 to TRBJ1-6; D is undetermined. The CDR3 sequence is 14 residues long. CDR1 and CDR2 (germline): MNHEY, SVGEGT. V was shortened by 2 bases and J by 8 bases, with 10 bases between the two germline ends. CDR3 in DNA: TGTGCCAGCAGTTACAGGCAGGACCATTCACCCCTCCACTTT. Its protein is CASSYRQDHSPLHF.

This chain joins TRBV5-1 and TRBJ2-1; D is unclear. This CDR3 is 14 amino acids long. Per the germline V gene, CDR1 is SGHRS and CDR2 is YFSETQ. V gave up 0 bases and J gave up 10 bases, with 14 bases separating them. CDR3 amino acids: CASSLAVPSYEQFF. CDR3 sequence (DNA): TGCGCCAGCAGCTTGGCAGTCCCCTCCTACGAGCAGTTCTTC.

The sample holds one count of this clonotype. CDR3: CSVESRGWSYGYTF. Here the CDR3 DNA reads TGCAGCGTTGAGTCTCGGGGATGGAGCTATGGCTACACCTTC. The chain employs TRBV29-1 and TRBJ1-2, with D unclear. This CDR3 is 14 amino acids long. CDR1 SQVTM and CDR2 ANQGSEA come from the germline V gene. V was pared by 3 bases and J by 4 bases, with 15 bases between.

This clonotype came up a few times. The chain couples TRBV20-1 to TRBJ1-2; possibly TRBD1 for D (6 bases). CDR1 DFQATT and CDR2 SNEGSKA come from the germline V gene (reference sequence). Deletions cut 0 bases from V and 3 bases from J, with 11 bases between. The CDR3 is made up of 14 amino acids. CDR3 coding DNA: TGCAGTGCTAGAGAGGGGGGCCGGGACTATGGCTACACCTTC. Its translation is CSAREGGRDYGYTF.

V and J are TRBV3-1 and TRBJ2-5, with unresolved D. The CDR3 contains 15 residues. Germline CDR1 reads LGHDT; CDR2 reads YNNKEL (reference sequence). Deletions cut 4 bases from V and 0 bases from J, with 12 bases between. The CDR3 DNA reads TGTGCCAGCAGCCCAACCCATGGCTACCAAGAGACCCAGTACTTC. This sequence encodes CASSPTHGYQETQYF.

This clonotype was counted only a few times. V and J are TRBV5-1 and TRBJ2-1; D possibly uses TRBD1 or TRBD2 (6 bases each). Germline lookup yields CDR1 SGHRS and CDR2 YFSETQ. The V and J ends lost 4 bases and 1 base respectively, with 15 bases between them. The CDR3 runs to 16 residues. CDR3 amino acids: CASSLREGGSYNEQFF. CDR3 DNA: TGCGCCAGCAGCCTCCGGGAAGGGGGGTCCTACAATGAGCAGTTCTTC.

This clonotype was seen only a few times. This rearrangement joins TRBV20-1 to TRBJ2-7, with 9 bases that match TRBD2. The CDR3 loop spans 14 amino acids. Germline values: CDR1 DFQATT, CDR2 SNEGSKA (reference sequence). Trimming at V came to 8 bases and at J to 1 base, leaving 9 bases not matched to a gene. CDR3 residues: CSWREGFGSYEQYF. DNA of the CDR3: TGCAGTTGGCGGGAGGGCTTTGGATCCTACGAGCAGTACTTC.

The genes are TRBV5-1 and TRBJ2-1; D is uncertain. With 4 bases removed from V and 0 bases from J, the gap between germline ends came to 14 bases. The CDR3 is 16 residues long. From germline, CDR1 is SGHRS and CDR2 YFSETQ. The CDR3 region is CASSLRTDSSYNEQFF. In nucleotides, the CDR3 is TGCGCCAGCAGCCTCCGGACGGATTCCTCCTACAATGAGCAGTTCTTC.

V is TRBV6-2 or TRBV6-3 and J is TRBJ2-7, with D possibly being TRBD2 (6 bases). The J call may be mistaken, given a closer DNA end match to TRBJ2-5. This CDR3 is 14 amino acids long. Germline lookup yields CDR1 MNHEY and CDR2 SVGEGT. CDR3 sequence: CASSYIGTEETQYF. CDR3 in DNA: TGTGCCAGCAGCTATATTGGGACTGAAGAGACCCAGTACTTC.

The table lists this clonotype with a few counts. The J gene is TRBJ2-3, the V gene TRBV7-2, with D maybe TRBD2 (5 bases). Trimming took off 3 bases at V and 4 bases at J, with 14 bases between the two ends. The CDR3 is made up of 15 amino acids. Germline V lookup: CDR1 SGHTA, CDR2 FQGNSA. CDR3 bases: TGTGCCAGCAGCTTTTATGCGGGCTCCTCAGATACGCAGTATTTT. Residues: CASSFYAGSSDTQYF. Based on the CDR3 plus reference TRBV7-2 and TRBJ2-3, the full variable domain is GAGVSQSPSNKVTEKGKDVELRCDPISGHTALYWYRQSLGQGLEFLIYFQGNSAPDKSGLPSDRFSAERTGGSVSTLTIQRTQQEDSAVYLCASSFYAGSSDTQYFGPGTRLTVL.

This clonotype came up once. The gene calls are TRBV28 and TRBJ1-2; possible D gene TRBD1, 6 bases. From germline, CDR1 is MDHEN and CDR2 SYDVKM. V lost 3 bases, J lost 8 bases, and 16 bases lay in between. CDR3 size: 14 residues. CDR3 sequence (DNA): TGTGCCAGCAGTTTTTCGTGGGGGGCTTCGGGCTACACCTTC. Protein: CASSFSWGASGYTF.

V is TRBV7-2 and J is TRBJ2-6; no reliable D call. From germline, CDR1 is SGHTA and CDR2 FQGNSA. There are 14 residues in the CDR3. Trimming left V 9 bases short and J 3 bases short, with 12 bases between. The CDR3 here is CASIYGGGANVLTF. DNA for the CDR3: TGTGCCAGTATCTATGGCGGTGGGGCCAACGTCCTGACTTTC.

V is TRBV10-3 and J is TRBJ2-7, with D perhaps assigned TRBD1 or TRBD2 (7 bases each). This CDR3 is built from 13 residues. Trimming shortened V by 10 bases and J by 3 bases, and 16 bases separated the two germline ends. CDR1 and CDR2 from the germline V gene are ENHRY and SYGVKD. CDR3 protein: CATQGGPIYEQYF. CDR3 coding DNA: TGTGCCACCCAGGGGGGGCCGATCTACGAGCAGTACTTC.